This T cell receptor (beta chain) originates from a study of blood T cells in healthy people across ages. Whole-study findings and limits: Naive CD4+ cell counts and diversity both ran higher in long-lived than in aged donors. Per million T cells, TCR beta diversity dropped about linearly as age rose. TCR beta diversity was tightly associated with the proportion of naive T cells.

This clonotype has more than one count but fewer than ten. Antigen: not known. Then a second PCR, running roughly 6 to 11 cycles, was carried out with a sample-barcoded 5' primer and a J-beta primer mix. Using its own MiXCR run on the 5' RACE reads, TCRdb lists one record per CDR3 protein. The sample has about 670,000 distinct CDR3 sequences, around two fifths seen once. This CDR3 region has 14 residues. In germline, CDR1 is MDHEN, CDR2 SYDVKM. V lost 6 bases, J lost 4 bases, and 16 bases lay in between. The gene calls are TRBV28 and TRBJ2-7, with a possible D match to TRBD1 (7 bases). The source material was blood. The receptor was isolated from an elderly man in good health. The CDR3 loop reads CASRVGRGTYEQYF. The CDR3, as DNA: TGTGCCAGCAGGGTGGGCAGGGGGACTTACGAGCAGTACTTC. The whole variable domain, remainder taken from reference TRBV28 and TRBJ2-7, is DVKVTQSSRYLVKRTGEKVFLECVQDMDHENMFWYRQDPGLGLRLIYFSYDVKMKEKGDIPEGYSVSREKKERFSLILESASTNQTSMYLCASRVGRGTYEQYFGPGTRLTVT.